The 19 T cell receptor beta chains presented below share a single source sample, sequenced in a study of blood T cell repertoires in COVID-19 (dated by TCRdb to about 2020). Libraries were constructed by the immunoSEQ multiplex PCR assay. TCRdb retrieved this table from immuneACCESS and kept in-frame rearrangements only. Not all clones are present; in checked studies, unresolved V genes account for under half, and no reason is known for the remainder. The sample profile shows 300,000 to 350,000 clones; approximately 90% of them were found once. Around 6.8% of the sample lies in the top ten. Sample: peripheral blood. These receptors all come from a woman aged 25 to 39 with COVID-19, enrolled during active disease.

V usage is TRBV6-5 and J usage is TRBJ1-5, with 8 positions matching TRBD1. The CDR3 runs 15 residues. Germline values: CDR1 MNHEY, CDR2 SVGAGI. The V segment lost 6 bases and the J segment 0 bases; nucleotides outside the gene matches: 4. The CDR3 protein is CASSDRGYSNQPQHF. The CDR3 nucleotides read TGTGCCAGCAGCGACAGGGGATATAGCAATCAGCCCCAGCATTTT.

This clone was observed once. This rearrangement joins TRBV10-3 to TRBJ2-5; TRBD2 might be the D (6 bases). From germline, CDR1 is ENHRY and CDR2 SYGVKD. This CDR3 has 12 amino acids. V lost 10 bases, J lost 5 bases, and 14 bases lay in between. CDR3 sequence (DNA): TGTGCCACCTCGCGCGGAGGGGAGACCCAGTACTTC. Protein sequence: CATSRGGETQYF.

The chain joins TRBV3-1 (or the pseudogene TRBV3-2) to TRBJ1-2, with D uncertain. Germline lookup yields CDR1 LGHDT and CDR2 YNNKEL (reference sequence). V lost 0 bases, J lost 4 bases, and 9 bases lay in between. This CDR3 has 14 amino acids. The CDR3 spells CASSQEAGSYGYTF. DNA for the CDR3: TGTGCCAGCAGCCAAGAGGCAGGATCCTATGGCTACACCTTC.

The chain combines TRBV30 with TRBJ1-4; D is perhaps TRBD1 (6 bases). Deletions cut 0 bases from V and 8 bases from J, with 13 bases between. CDR1 and CDR2 (germline): GTSNPN, SVGIG (reference sequence). CDR3 length: 14 residues. This CDR3 is CAWSVQGLNEKLFF. The CDR3 DNA reads as TGTGCCTGGAGTGTCCAGGGGTTGAACGAAAAACTGTTTTTT.

The V gene is TRBV9, the J gene TRBJ2-5; D is perhaps TRBD2 (7 bases). Trimming shortened V by 4 bases and J by 5 bases, and 15 bases separated the two germline ends. Looked up from germline, CDR1 is SGDLS and CDR2 is YYNGEE. The CDR3 is made up of 14 amino acids. This CDR3 reads CASSSPGGQETQYF. The CDR3 DNA is TGTGCCAGCAGCTCTCCCGGGGGGCAGGAGACCCAGTACTTC. The full variable domain, its missing parts supplied by reference TRBV9 and TRBJ2-5, is DSGVTQTPKHLITATGQRVTLRCSPRSGDLSVYWYQQSLDQGLQFLIQYYNGEERAKGNILERFSAQQFPDLHSELNLSSLELGDSALYFCASSSPGGQETQYFGPGTRLLVL.

The chain couples TRBV28 to TRBJ2-1; D is uncertain. The CDR3 is made up of 11 amino acids. V was shortened by 2 bases and J by 10 bases, with 6 bases between the two germline ends. CDR1 is MDHEN and CDR2 is SYDVKM in the germline V gene. CDR3 in amino acids: CASSLGAEQFF. The CDR3 DNA is TGTGCCAGCAGTTTAGGAGCAGAGCAGTTCTTC.

V usage is TRBV13 and J usage is TRBJ1-6; D is possibly TRBD1 (6 bases). The CDR3 loop spans 13 amino acids. V lost 5 bases and J lost 9, with 11 bases in between. Germline V gives CDR1 PRHDT, CDR2 FYEKMQ (reference sequence). For the CDR3, the DNA is TGTGCCAGCAGCGAGATAGGGGGTTCACCCCTCCACTTT. It is translated as CASSEIGGSPLHF.

This clone was seen only once. The chain has TRBV4-1 and TRBJ2-5; the match to TRBD2 covers 13 bases. The V gene's germline CDR1 is MGHRA and CDR2 YSYEKL. Trimming removed 3 bases from V and 3 bases from J; junction bases left unmatched: 7. CDR3 length: 17 residues. The CDR3 loop is CASSQTPGTSGKETQYF. CDR3 nucleotides: TGCGCCAGCAGCCAGACCCCCGGGACTAGCGGGAAAGAGACCCAGTACTTC.

This sequence joins TRBV30 and TRBJ2-3; TRBD2 matches at 9 bases. V lost 2 bases, J lost 6 bases, and 9 bases stayed unmatched. Germline CDR1 and CDR2: GTSNPN and SVGIG (reference sequence). The CDR3 is made up of 15 amino acids. CDR3 sequence: CAWSNRLAGTDTQYF. The DNA for the CDR3 is TGTGCCTGGAGTAACCGGCTAGCGGGAACCGATACGCAGTATTTT.

The V and J genes are TRBV3-1 (or the pseudogene TRBV3-2) and TRBJ1-3, with TRBD1 as a possible D gene (5 bases). The CDR3 extends over 15 amino acids. The germline V gene has CDR1 LGHDT and CDR2 YNNKEL (reference sequence). V gave up 6 bases and J gave up 4 bases, with 16 bases separating them. The CDR3 is CASSEPGDHGNTIYF. For the CDR3, the DNA is TGTGCCAGCAGTGAACCGGGGGATCACGGAAACACCATATATTTT.

V usage is TRBV6-2 or TRBV6-3 and J usage is TRBJ2-6; D unresolved. V shed 5 bases and J shed 3 bases, with 8 bases lying between them. There are 14 residues in the CDR3. Germline CDR1 is MNHEY and CDR2 is SVGEGT. CDR3 sequence (DNA): TGTGCCAGCAGTCGTAGTGGTGGGGCCAACGTCCTGACTTTC. As protein: CASSRSGGANVLTF.

This chain uses TRBV6-5 with TRBJ2-1, with a possible D match to TRBD1 (5 bases). Germline CDR1 MNHEY, CDR2 SVGAGI. There are 14 residues in the CDR3. With 6 bases removed from V and 0 bases from J, the gap between germline ends came to 9 bases. Written as DNA, the CDR3 is TGTGCCAGCAGAAGACAGAGCTCCTACAATGAGCAGTTCTTC. It is translated as CASRRQSSYNEQFF.

The genes are TRBV28 and TRBJ2-2; unclear D gene. V shed 4 bases and J shed 5 bases, with 14 bases lying between them. Looked up from germline, CDR1 is MDHEN and CDR2 is SYDVKM. The CDR3 spans 15 residues. CDR3 in amino acids: CASSSGVWSTGELFF. The CDR3 DNA reads TGTGCCAGCAGTTCGGGTGTTTGGTCGACCGGGGAGCTGTTTTTT. Variable domain in full (rest from reference TRBV28 and TRBJ2-2): DVKVTQSSRYLVKRTGEKVFLECVQDMDHENMFWYRQDPGLGLRLIYFSYDVKMKEKGDIPEGYSVSREKKERFSLILESASTNQTSMYLCASSSGVWSTGELFFGEGSRLTVL.

V usage is TRBV7-9 and J usage is TRBJ2-7; 12 nucleotides match TRBD1. The CDR3 is made up of 14 amino acids. Trimming cost V 5 bases and J 7 bases; bases outside gene matches: 6. Germline V gives CDR1 SEHNR, CDR2 FQNEAQ (reference sequence). CDR3 residues: CASSPGQGAGEQYF. The CDR3 DNA reads as TGTGCCAGCAGCCCGGGACAGGGGGCTGGAGAGCAGTACTTC.

The chain recombines TRBV18 with TRBJ2-1; 14 bases are shared with TRBD2. J was trimmed by 0 bases and V by 4 bases; bases with no gene match: 5. The CDR3 runs 18 residues. CDR1 and CDR2 from the germline V gene are KGHSH and LQKENI. CDR3 sequence: CASSRTGTSGSSYNEQFF. For the CDR3, the DNA is TGTGCCAGCTCACGAACCGGGACTAGCGGGAGCTCCTACAATGAGCAGTTCTTC. Filled out from reference TRBV18 and TRBJ2-1, the complete variable domain reads NAGVMQNPRHLVRRRGQEARLRCSPMKGHSHVYWYRQLPEEGLKFMVYLQKENIIDESGMPKERFSAEFPKEGPSILRIQQVVRGDSAAYFCASSRTGTSGSSYNEQFFGPGTRLTVL.

This chain uses TRBV10-3 with TRBJ1-4; 9 bases are a match to TRBD1. Germline trimming cut 3 bases from V and 7 bases from J; bases unmatched to any gene: 3. The CDR3 spans 14 residues. CDR1 and CDR2 (germline): ENHRY, SYGVKD. The CDR3 sequence: CAISDQGQGEKLFF. As DNA, the CDR3 is TGTGCCATCAGTGACCAGGGACAGGGTGAAAAACTGTTTTTT.

The J gene is TRBJ2-6, the V gene TRBV4-3, with D perhaps matching TRBD1 (5 bases). Germline assignment: CDR1 LGHNA and CDR2 YSLEER. V shed 3 bases and J shed 4 bases, with 16 bases lying between them. There are 17 residues in the CDR3. The CDR3 bases are TGCGCCAGCAGCCAGGCTCTCAGGGCTACAGGGGCCAACGTCCTGACTTTC. It specifies CASSQALRATGANVLTF.

The chain employs TRBV4-3 and TRBJ2-7; 11 positions agree with TRBD1. Germline V gives CDR1 LGHNA, CDR2 YSLEER. The junction had 10 bases not matched to a gene; V was cut back by 1 base and J by 2 bases. The CDR3 loop spans 18 amino acids. CDR3 protein: CASSQGFRLGQGAYEQYF. The CDR3 region has the DNA TGCGCCAGCAGCCAAGGCTTTAGATTGGGACAGGGGGCCTACGAGCAGTACTTC.

The chain recombines TRBV7-8 with TRBJ2-2, with a tentative D call TRBD2 (6 bases). V dropped 5 bases and J dropped 10 bases, with 11 bases sitting between them. CDR1 and CDR2 (germline): SGHVS, FQNEAQ. The CDR3 covers 12 residues. As DNA, the CDR3 is TGTGCCAGCAGCCCTGGGGGACTGGAGCTGTTTTTT. It codes for CASSPGGLELFF.